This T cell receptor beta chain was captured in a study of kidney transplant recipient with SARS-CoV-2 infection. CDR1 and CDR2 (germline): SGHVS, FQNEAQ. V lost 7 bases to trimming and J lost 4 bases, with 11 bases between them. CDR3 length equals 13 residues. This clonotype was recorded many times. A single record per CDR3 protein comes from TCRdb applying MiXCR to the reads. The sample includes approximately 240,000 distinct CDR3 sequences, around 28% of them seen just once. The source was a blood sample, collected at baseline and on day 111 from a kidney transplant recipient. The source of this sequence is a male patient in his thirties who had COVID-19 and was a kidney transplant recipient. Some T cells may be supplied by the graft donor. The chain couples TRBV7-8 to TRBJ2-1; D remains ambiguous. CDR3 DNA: TGTGCCAGCAACTACATCGGGTACAATGAGCAGTTCTTC. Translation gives CASNYIGYNEQFF. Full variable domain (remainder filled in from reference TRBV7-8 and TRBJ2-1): GAGVSQSPRYKVAKRGQDVALRCDPISGHVSLFWYQQALGQGPEFLTYFQNEAQLDKSGLPSDRFFAERPEGSVSTLKIQRTQQEDSAVYLCASNYIGYNEQFFGPGTRLTVL.